This is a list of T cell receptor beta chains from one sample in a study of graft-versus-host responses after intestinal transplantation. Sequencing was performed with immunoSEQ multiplex PCR; in TCRdb, only in-frame clones are kept and a portion is missing. The sample lists 11,000 to 15,000 clones, 35% to 45% occurring once. This sample comprised alloreactive CD8+ T cells from a mixed lymphocyte reaction culture, obtained before intestinal transplant. The source of these receptors is a human patient who received an intestinal transplant. Each CDR3 is given without its conserved first and last residue. Rows give clone size only sometimes, using once, few, many, or a class for an expanded clone.

>.|TRBV2|TRBJ1-2
ASSKTADNYGYT
>.|TRBV6-1|TRBJ2-7
ASTLRTGGFYEQY
>few|TRBV2|TRBJ2-6
ASSEAEGIGANVLT
>.|TRBV6-5|TRBJ2-7
ASIGDSYEQY
>.|TRBV30|TRBJ2-5
AWSMGTGDSQY
>.|TRBV6-6|TRBJ2-1
ASTASDIYNEQF
>few|TRBV27|TRBJ1-1
ASSFQGLNTEAF
>few|TRBV9|TRBJ1-5
ASSVGGGGNQPQH
>.|TRBV11-2|TRBJ2-1
ASSFPGASYNEQF
>.|TRBV30|TRBJ2-3
AWSETSVGTDTQY
>.|TRBV10-1|TRBJ2-3
ASSESTQGTGGTDTQY
>few|TRBV4-3|TRBJ2-2
ASSQVGGATGELF
>few|TRBV27|TRBJ2-7
ASSFGTSGSEQY
>few|TRBV6-6|TRBJ1-2
ASSYEQGWGYT
>medium-sized|TRBV7-9|TRBJ2-7
ASSSWTGGFYEQY
>few|TRBV5-4|TRBJ2-1
ASSPLSSYNEQF
>.|TRBV7-6|TRBJ2-3
ASSLDSGGAPRDTQY
>.|TRBV5-3|TRBJ1-2
ARSLSPASQGYGYT
>.|TRBV2|TRBJ2-2
ASSEAGQGNRELF
>.|TRBV4-3|TRBJ2-1
ASSQDLRTRPLNEQF
>few|TRBV4-1|TRBJ2-6
ASSQGSTGKPSGANVLT
>few|TRBV27|TRBJ2-7
ASSLGLSYEQY
>few|TRBV6-5|TRBJ2-7
ASSYSGTGVEQY
>.|TRBV7-9|TRBJ2-1
ASSLRTGPYNEQF
>.|TRBV9|TRBJ2-1
ASSVYAGLQVFNEQF
>few|TRBV4-1|TRBJ1-2
ASSQDRGFHYGYT
>few|TRBV27|TRBJ2-1
ASSLIAGVIDEQF
>few|TRBV19|TRBJ1-2
ASSGAGGSGYT
>few|TRBV5-1|TRBJ2-7
ASSLMPDGVEQY
>.|TRBV7-2|TRBJ1-2
ASSSTGSNYGYT
>.|TRBV27|TRBJ2-1
ASSYAGYNEQF
>.|TRBV6-8|TRBJ2-1
ASSSGQGTGNEQF
>few|TRBV28|TRBJ1-1
ASSFEREILNTEAF
>.|TRBV27|TRBJ2-3
ASSSGQGAITQY
>.|TRBV28|TRBJ1-1
ASSSARYTEAF
>.|TRBV27|TRBJ2-7
ASSRGAYEQY
>once|TRBV19|TRBJ2-7
ASSMSKSYEQY
>.|TRBV6-5|TRBJ2-2
ASSEGTSGGELF
>few|TRBV30|TRBJ1-3
AWAAGLSGNTIY
>.|TRBV6-9|TRBJ2-7
ASSEISSYEQY
>.|TRBV7-2|TRBJ2-2
ASSHSGAGELF
>few|TRBV4-1|TRBJ1-1
ASSQVGGSSEAF
>.|TRBV9|TRBJ2-6
ASRGTGVAGANVLT
>.|TRBV7-9|TRBJ1-2
ASSLGWQGRSYGYT
>.|TRBV29-1|TRBJ2-1
SALGTSGRVNEQF
>.|TRBV27|TRBJ2-1
ASSLIPSSYNEQF
>.|TRBV6-1|TRBJ2-3
ASLTPGLATDTQY
>few|TRBV6-5|TRBJ2-7
ASSSAGGYEQY
>.|TRBV5-4|TRBJ2-7
ASSPGGLAYEQY
>few|TRBV5-5|TRBJ2-2
ASSWMTGGAGELF
>.|TRBV5-1|TRBJ2-7
ASSLTGVRDEQY
>few|TRBV4-1|TRBJ2-5
ASSQVGAILQQETQY
>few|TRBV7-9|TRBJ1-4
ASSHNLGQGGPIGEKLF
>.|TRBV7-9|TRBJ1-3
ASSFGATDSGNTIY
>medium-sized|TRBV6-5|TRBJ1-2
ASSYWGGGYT
>few|TRBV5-4|TRBJ2-3
ASSYGTDTQY
>once|TRBV9|TRBJ2-2
ASSGPERALTGELF
>.|TRBV28|TRBJ2-6
ASSPGGANVLT
>medium-sized|TRBV30|TRBJ2-1
AWTLGAGGYNEQF